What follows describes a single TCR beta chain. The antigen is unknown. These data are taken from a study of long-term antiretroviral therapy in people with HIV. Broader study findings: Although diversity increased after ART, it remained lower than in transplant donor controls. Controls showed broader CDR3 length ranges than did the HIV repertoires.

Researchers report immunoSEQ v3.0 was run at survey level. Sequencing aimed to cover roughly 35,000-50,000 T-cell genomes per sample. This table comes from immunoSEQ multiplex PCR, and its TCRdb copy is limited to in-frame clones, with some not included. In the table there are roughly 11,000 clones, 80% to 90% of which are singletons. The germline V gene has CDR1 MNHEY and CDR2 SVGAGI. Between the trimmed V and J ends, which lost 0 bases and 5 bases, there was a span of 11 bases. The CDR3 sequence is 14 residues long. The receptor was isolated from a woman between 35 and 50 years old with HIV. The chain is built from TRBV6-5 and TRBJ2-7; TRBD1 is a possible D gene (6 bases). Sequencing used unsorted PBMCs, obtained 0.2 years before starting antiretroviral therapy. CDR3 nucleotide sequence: TGTGCCAGCAGTTACTCGCAGGGGAGCGACGAGCAGTACTTC. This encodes CASSYSQGSDEQYF.